This T cell receptor (beta chain) was found in a study of blood T cell repertoires in COVID-19. Study-level information: T cells, B-cell-depleted T cells, or PBMCs supplied cDNA or gDNA.

The CDR3 covers 16 residues. Losses at the gene ends were 6 bases for V and 2 bases for J; bases not matched to a gene: 12. Germline CDR1 LGHNA, CDR2 YSLEER. TCRdb's table, derived via immunoSEQ multiplex PCR, lists solely in-frame clones and lacks some. The data contain 300,000 to 400,000 clones, 65% to 85% of them seen just once; the ten biggest clones take up approximately 3%. The origin of this receptor is a man aged 25-45 years with active or convalescent COVID-19. J is TRBJ2-7 and V is TRBV4-3; TRBD2 aligns across 8 bases. The specimen sequenced was peripheral blood. The CDR3 region is CASRAKLAAGAYEQYF. The CDR3 DNA is TGCGCCAGCAGGGCGAAGTTAGCAGCGGGGGCCTACGAGCAGTACTTC.